This is a list of T cell receptor beta chains from one sample in a study of T cells in Graves' hyperthyroidism and ophthalmopathy. One entry per CDR3 protein results from TCRdb running MiXCR on the multiplex PCR reads. The sample carries under 300,000 distinct CDR3 sequences, less than 30% recorded once. The sequencing input was blood. The source of these receptors is a man aged 40-55 years with Graves' hyperthyroidism that later progressed to Graves' ophthalmopathy. CDR3s include the opening cysteine and the closing phenylalanine or tryptophan. D genes are given only for firm matches. Clone size, where shown, is once, few, many, or a class for clones that have expanded.

V gene	J gene	CDR3 length	D gene	clone size	CDR3 DNA	CDR3 protein
TRBV4-1	TRBJ1-1	13	.	few	TGCGCCAGCAGCCAAGACCCGGACAGAATTGCTTTCTTT	CASSQDPDRIAFF
TRBV18	TRBJ1-1	13	.	many	TGTGCCACCTCGGACACTTTAAGCACTGAAGCTTTCTTT	CATSDTLSTEAFF
TRBV2	TRBJ2-5	15	.	.	TGTGCCAGCAGTCCCGCGACGAACGGCGGAGAGACCCAGTACTTC	CASSPATNGGETQYF
TRBV6-1	TRBJ2-5	14	.	few	TGTGCCAGCATCCCTTCTGGCCCGCCTGAGACCCAGTACTTC	CASIPSGPPETQYF
TRBV12-3/TRBV12-4	TRBJ1-1	14	.	many	TGTGCCAGCAGTTATTCAGGGGTGGACACTGAAGCTTTCTTT	CASSYSGVDTEAFF
TRBV6-5	TRBJ1-2	14	.	many	TGTGCCAGCGGGGAGAGGACAGTAAGCCATGGCTACACCTTC	CASGERTVSHGYTF
TRBV12-3/TRBV12-4	TRBJ1-1	13	.	.	TGTGCCAGCCGCTGGGGAGAGAGCACTGAAGCTTTCTTT	CASRWGESTEAFF
TRBV6-5	TRBJ1-2	14	.	.	TGTGCCAGCAGTTACCTAGGGCTGGCCTATGGCTACACCTTC	CASSYLGLAYGYTF
TRBV2	TRBJ1-5	14	.	many	TGTGCCAGCAGTTCTGACAGTAGCAATCAGCCCCAGCATTTT	CASSSDSSNQPQHF
TRBV12-3/TRBV12-4	TRBJ2-7	14	.	.	TGTGCCAGCAGTCCGGGGGGGACAGCATACGAGCAGTACTTC	CASSPGGTAYEQYF
TRBV12-3/TRBV12-4	TRBJ1-5	15	.	many	TGTGCCAGCAGCTCAGGGGTGGGCGGCAATCAGCCCCAGCATTTT	CASSSGVGGNQPQHF
TRBV20-1	TRBJ2-7	14	TRBD1	.	TGCAGTGCTAGGAGACAGGGGGAAGTATACGAGCAGTACTTC	CSARRQGEVYEQYF
TRBV28	TRBJ1-1	16	TRBD1	.	TGTGCCAGCAGTGGAGGGACAGGGGGTATCGACACTGAAGCTTTCTTT	CASSGGTGGIDTEAFF
TRBV19	TRBJ2-7	15	.	many	TGTGCCAGTAGTATTGGGGGAATTGGGGCCTACGAGCAGTACTTC	CASSIGGIGAYEQYF
TRBV6-1	TRBJ1-2	14	.	many	TGTGCCAGCAAATTCTTGGACGGAAACTATGGCTACACCTTC	CASKFLDGNYGYTF
TRBV6-1	TRBJ2-5	13	TRBD2	.	TGTGCCAGCAGGACTAGCGGAAAAGAGACCCAGTACTTC	CASRTSGKETQYF
TRBV11-3	TRBJ1-1	14	.	.	TGTGCCAGCAGGCCGGACGTAGCGAACACTGAAGCTTTCTTT	CASRPDVANTEAFF
TRBV18	TRBJ2-2	15	.	many	TGTGCCAGCTCACCCCGGGACCCCAACACCGGGGAGCTGTTTTTT	CASSPRDPNTGELFF
TRBV10-1	TRBJ2-2	19	TRBD2	many	TGCGCCAGCAGTGAGTCACCCCCCCTGACTAGCGGGACGTCGGGGGAGCTGTTTTTT	CASSESPPLTSGTSGELFF
TRBV20-1	TRBJ2-7	12	TRBD1	many	TGCAGTGCCGAGACAGGGGTTGACGAGCAGTACTTC	CSAETGVDEQYF
TRBV20-1	TRBJ2-7	14	.	.	TGCAGTGCCTACCCGGAGGGACGGTCCTACGAGCAGTGCTTC	CSAYPEGRSYEQCF
TRBV29-1	TRBJ2-4	15	TRBD1	many	TGCAGCGTCGCACAGGGGGCACGAGCCAAAAACATTCAGTACTTC	CSVAQGARAKNIQYF
TRBV5-6	TRBJ1-1	13	TRBD1	many	TGTGCCAGCAGCTTAGACAGGGGGGGGAAAGCTTTCTTT	CASSLDRGGKAFF
TRBV30	TRBJ2-5	15	TRBD2	many	TGTGCCTGGACCTCGGGGTTAGCGGGAGGGGAGACCCAGTACTTC	CAWTSGLAGGETQYF
TRBV7-2	TRBJ2-1	15	.	.	TGTGCCAGCAGCAAGGAGGGAATCGCCTACAATGAGCAGTTCTTC	CASSKEGIAYNEQFF
TRBV24-1	TRBJ2-2	13	.	many	TGTGCCACCGCTGACAGCTACACCGGGGAGCTGTTTTTT	CATADSYTGELFF
TRBV28	TRBJ1-5	16	TRBD1	many	TGTGCCAGCAGTTTAAAGCGGGACAGGGGGCGGGAGCCCCAGCATTTT	CASSLKRDRGREPQHF
TRBV28	TRBJ2-7	14	.	many	TGTGCCAGCTCTACCGGTCGGGGCTCCTACGAGCAGTACTTC	CASSTGRGSYEQYF
TRBV29-1	TRBJ2-5	13	.	few	TGCAGCGGGTCCACCGGGACGAAAGAGACCCAGTACTTC	CSGSTGTKETQYF
TRBV6-5	TRBJ1-5	16	TRBD1	.	TGTGCCAGCAGTTACCGACCCGGGACAGAGAATCAGCCCCAGCATTTT	CASSYRPGTENQPQHF
TRBV3-1	TRBJ1-1	15	.	many	TGTGCCAGCAGGCAAGGCTGGGGAGCGAACACTGAAGCTTTCTTT	CASRQGWGANTEAFF
TRBV4-1	TRBJ1-1	15	.	many	TGCGCCAGCAGCCAGAAGCACAGGGTGGGACCTGAAGCTTTCTTT	CASSQKHRVGPEAFF
TRBV27	TRBJ2-5	14	TRBD1	many	TGTGCCAGCGGTATAGACAGGGGCTGGGAGACCCAGTACTTC	CASGIDRGWETQYF
TRBV9	TRBJ2-2	13	.	many	TGTGCCAGCAGCGTAGAGAGGACCGGGGAGCTGTTTTTT	CASSVERTGELFF
TRBV9	TRBJ2-7	15	.	.	TGTGCCAGCAGCGTAGACGCTTACGGAGGATACGAGCAGTACTTC	CASSVDAYGGYEQYF
TRBV25-1	TRBJ2-3	14	.	many	TGTGCCAGCAGTGGCCCCGGGAGCGTAGATACGCAGTATTTT	CASSGPGSVDTQYF
TRBV24-1	TRBJ2-5	15	TRBD2	many	TGTGCCACCAGTGATAACGGACTAGCCCAAGAGACCCAGTACTTC	CATSDNGLAQETQYF
TRBV27	TRBJ2-2	18	TRBD2	many	TGTGCCAGCAGTTCCCCTTCAGCTAGCGGGAGTTTCGCCGGGGAGCTGTTTTTT	CASSSPSASGSFAGELFF